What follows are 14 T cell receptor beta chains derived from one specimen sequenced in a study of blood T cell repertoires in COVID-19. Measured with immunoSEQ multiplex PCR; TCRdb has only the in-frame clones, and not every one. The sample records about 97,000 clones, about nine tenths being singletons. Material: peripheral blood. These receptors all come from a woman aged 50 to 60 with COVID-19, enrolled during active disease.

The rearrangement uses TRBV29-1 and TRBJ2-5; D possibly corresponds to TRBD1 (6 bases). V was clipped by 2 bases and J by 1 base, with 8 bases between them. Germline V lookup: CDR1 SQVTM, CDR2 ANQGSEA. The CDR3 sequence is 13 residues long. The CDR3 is CSVERGGQETQYF. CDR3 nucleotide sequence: TGCAGCGTTGAAAGAGGGGGCCAAGAGACCCAGTACTTC. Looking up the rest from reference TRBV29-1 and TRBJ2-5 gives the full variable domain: SAVISQKPSRDICQRGTSLTIQCQVDSQVTMMFWYRQQPGQSLTLIATANQGSEATYESGFVIDKFPISRPNLTFSTLTVSNMSPEDSSIYLCSVERGGQETQYFGPGTRLLVL.

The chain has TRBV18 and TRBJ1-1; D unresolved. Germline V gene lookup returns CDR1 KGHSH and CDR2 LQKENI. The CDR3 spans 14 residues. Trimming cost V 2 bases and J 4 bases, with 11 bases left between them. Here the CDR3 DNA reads TGTGCCAGCTCACCAGTTGAGGTTACCACTGAAGCTTTCTTT. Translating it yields CASSPVEVTTEAFF. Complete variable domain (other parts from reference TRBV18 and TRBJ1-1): NAGVMQNPRHLVRRRGQEARLRCSPMKGHSHVYWYRQLPEEGLKFMVYLQKENIIDESGMPKERFSAEFPKEGPSILRIQQVVRGDSAAYFCASSPVEVTTEAFFGQGTRLTVV.

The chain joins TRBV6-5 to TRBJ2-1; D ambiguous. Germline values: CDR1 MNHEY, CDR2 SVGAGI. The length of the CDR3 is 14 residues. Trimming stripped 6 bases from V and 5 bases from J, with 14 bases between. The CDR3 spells CASSPLLTHNEQFF. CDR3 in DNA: TGTGCCAGCAGCCCGCTTCTTACTCACAATGAGCAGTTCTTC.

The chain's CDR3 is CASSLGSVAMNTEAFF. DNA for the CDR3: TGCGCCAGCAGCTTGGGCAGTGTGGCCATGAACACTGAAGCTTTCTTT. The V gene is TRBV5-1, the J gene TRBJ1-1; D gene unclear. Germline CDR1 and CDR2: SGHRS and YFSETQ. The CDR3 length is 16 residues. Trimming took off 0 bases at V and 0 bases at J, with 12 bases between the two ends.

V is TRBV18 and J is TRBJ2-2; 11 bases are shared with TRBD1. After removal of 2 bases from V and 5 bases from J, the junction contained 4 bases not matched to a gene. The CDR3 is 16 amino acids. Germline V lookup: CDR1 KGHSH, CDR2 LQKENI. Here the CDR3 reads CASSPGTGGRTGELFF. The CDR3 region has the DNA TGTGCCAGCTCACCAGGGACAGGGGGACGGACCGGGGAGCTGTTTTTT. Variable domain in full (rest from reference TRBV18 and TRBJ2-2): NAGVMQNPRHLVRRRGQEARLRCSPMKGHSHVYWYRQLPEEGLKFMVYLQKENIIDESGMPKERFSAEFPKEGPSILRIQQVVRGDSAAYFCASSPGTGGRTGELFFGEGSRLTVL.

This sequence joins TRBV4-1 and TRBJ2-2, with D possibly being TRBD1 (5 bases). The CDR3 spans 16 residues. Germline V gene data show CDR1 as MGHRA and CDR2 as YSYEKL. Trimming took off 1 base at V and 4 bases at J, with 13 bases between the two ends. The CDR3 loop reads CASSQVDMGITGELFF. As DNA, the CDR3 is TGCGCCAGCAGCCAAGTGGACATGGGGATCACCGGGGAGCTGTTTTTT.

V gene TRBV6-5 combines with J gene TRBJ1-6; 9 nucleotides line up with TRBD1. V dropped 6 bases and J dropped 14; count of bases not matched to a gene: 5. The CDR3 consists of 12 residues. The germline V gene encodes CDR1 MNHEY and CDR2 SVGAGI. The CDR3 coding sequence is TGTGCCAGCAGCCCCGGGACAGGGTCCCTCCACTTT. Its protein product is CASSPGTGSLHF.

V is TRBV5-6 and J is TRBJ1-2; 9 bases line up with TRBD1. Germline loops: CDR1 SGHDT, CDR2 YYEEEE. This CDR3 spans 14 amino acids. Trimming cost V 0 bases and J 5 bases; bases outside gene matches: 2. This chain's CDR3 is CASSLVQGAYGYTF. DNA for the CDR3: TGTGCCAGCAGCTTGGTACAGGGGGCGTATGGCTACACCTTC.

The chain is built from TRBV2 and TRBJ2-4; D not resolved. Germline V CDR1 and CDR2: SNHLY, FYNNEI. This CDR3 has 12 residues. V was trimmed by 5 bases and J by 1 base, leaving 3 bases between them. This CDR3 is CASSYAKNIQYF. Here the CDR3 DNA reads TGTGCCAGCAGTTATGCCAAAAACATTCAGTACTTC.

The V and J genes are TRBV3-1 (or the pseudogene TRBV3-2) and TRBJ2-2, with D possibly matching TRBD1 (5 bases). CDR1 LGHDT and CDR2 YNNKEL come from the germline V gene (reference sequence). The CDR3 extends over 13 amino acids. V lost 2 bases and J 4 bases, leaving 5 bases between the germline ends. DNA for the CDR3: TGTGCCAGCAGCCAACAGGGCACCGGGGAGCTGTTTTTT. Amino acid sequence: CASSQQGTGELFF.

The CDR3 sequence: CASSLEGRTTNQPQHF. CDR3 nucleotide sequence: TGTGCCAGCAGTTTAGAAGGACGGACTACCAATCAGCCCCAGCATTTT. The rearrangement links TRBV28 to TRBJ1-5; D is unclear. The V end lost 2 bases, the J end lost 3 bases, and 14 bases lay between the germline ends. Germline CDR1 and CDR2: MDHEN and SYDVKM. CDR3 length equals 16 residues.

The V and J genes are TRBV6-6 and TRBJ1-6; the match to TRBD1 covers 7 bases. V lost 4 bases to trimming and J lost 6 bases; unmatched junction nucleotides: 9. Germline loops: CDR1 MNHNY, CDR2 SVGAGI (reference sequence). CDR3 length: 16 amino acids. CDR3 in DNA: TGTGCCAGCAGTTCCCCGTTAGGGGGCCGTAATTCACCCCTCCACTTT. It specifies CASSSPLGGRNSPLHF.

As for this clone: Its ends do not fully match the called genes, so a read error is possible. This CDR3 is CASREALSYTF. CDR3 DNA sequence: TGTGCCAGCAGAGAAGCCCTCTCCTACACCTTC. The chain carries TRBV2 and TRBJ1-2, with D unresolved. The CDR3 length is 11 residues. The V gene's germline CDR1 is SNHLY and CDR2 FYNNEI.

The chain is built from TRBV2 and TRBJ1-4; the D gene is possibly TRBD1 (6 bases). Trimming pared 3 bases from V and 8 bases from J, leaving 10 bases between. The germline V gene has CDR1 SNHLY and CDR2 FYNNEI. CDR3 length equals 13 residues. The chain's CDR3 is CASSDGQMEKLFF. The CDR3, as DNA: TGTGCCAGCAGTGATGGACAGATGGAAAAACTGTTTTTT.